A selection of T cell receptor beta chains follows, all from one sample in a study of vaccination effects on CD4 cells after COVID-19. These receptors' antigens are unknown. Some clones are missing from TCRdb's copy, which holds only in-frame ones; the method was immunoSEQ multiplex PCR. The table shows around 32,000 clones, with 72% occurring only once. The specimen comprised CD4+ T cells from PBMCs cultured with HCoV-229E spike peptides, sampled after COVID-19 vaccination. These receptors came from a human donor who received a COVID-19 vaccine. Each CDR3 is given with its conserved first and last residue.

TRBV7-8,CASSLVGLDLAGNNEQFF
TRBV6-5,CASSSRGRSTDTQYF
TRBV28,CASSSGKPQHF
TRBV3-1/TRBV3-2,CASSPGQGARRYEKLFF
TRBV19,CASSPGRGTMGYTF
TRBV10-1,CASSPGRGEQFF
TRBV15,CATSRDLGYGYNEQFF
TRBV6-5,CASSRGASEKLFF
TRBV7-9,CASSPGLENTDTQYF
TRBV5-1,CASSLALRTEETQYF
TRBV7-2,CASSLDSYNQPQHF
TRBV5-1,CASSLGGGSSYEQYF
TRBV6-5,CASFTGGFYTEAFF
TRBV4-1,CASSQRTSEFATNEKLFF
TRBV11-2,CASSLGGTSRRETQYF
TRBV19,CASNQATNQPQHF
TRBV6-5,CASSYRGGYGEAFF
TRBV7-2,CASSLSGGDTGELFF
TRBV25-1,CASGVFSPLHF
TRBV5-1,CASSPGEGSYGYTF
TRBV11-2,CASSLGTVNTEAFF
TRBV30,CAWSQGQGYQPQHF